Included here is one TCR beta chain sequence, with context. Its antigen is still unknown. Base quality data are lacking; no much larger clone is found one base away. The source of the sample is a study of cytomegalovirus exposure and HLA in healthy donors listed by TCRdb under 2017. About the study as a whole: The 500 to 700 repertoires of the first cohort and the 120 or so validation repertoires were produced on the same platform, according to a later analysis. The study was designed to test whether signatures of past pathogen exposure could be identified by cataloging public T cell receptors. Besides the first cohort of around 670 subjects, a separate validation cohort made up of over 100 different subjects was used. To predict cytomegalovirus infection status, the study combined high-throughput TCR immunosequencing, statistical association of individual TCRs with disease status, and machine learning.

Separate from the approximately 700-subject first cohort, the validation cohort of about 120 subjects was the group to which the donors belonged. The study at large found these results: Most TCR sequences were observed very rarely across donors, whereas some public TCRs were present in many individuals. In both the original and validation cohorts, the classifier was reported to diagnose cytomegalovirus status with high specificity and sensitivity. According to the authors, the approach could potentially be generalized to other disease states and immunological phenotypes. Subsequent analysis determined that TCRs grouped into clusters in the first cohort also showed a tendency toward co-occurrence across the 90 to 150 validation repertoires, and roughly 95% of cluster scores exceeded 0. In vitro tests confirmed that a few of the cytomegalovirus-associated TCR beta chains recognize cytomegalovirus antigens. A later analysis had no HLA typing for the validation cohort, so co-occurrence there was scored across all 110 or so repertoires. In the study, 150 to 200 TCR beta chains were listed as associated with cytomegalovirus.

Library prep was done by the immunoSEQ multiplex PCR assay. The paper's data handling went like this. To diagnose cytomegalovirus status from the catalog of TCR beta chain sequences, a statistical classification framework was built. TCRdb holds this immuneACCESS table with in-frame rearrangements only. Some clones are missing; in checked studies, unresolved V genes explain under half, and the rest has no known cause. V, J and clone size are taken as reported in that table, and D and trimming were inferred from the DNA itself. Across this sample there are roughly 150,000 clones, with 70% to 90% seen only once. The ten biggest clones cover 2% to 2.5% of the sample. CDR1 and CDR2 are read off the germline V gene as SGHRS and YFSETQ. V lost 3 bases and J lost 3 bases, and the count of bases not matched to a germline gene is 5. The CDR3 goes from the cysteine to the phenylalanine over 16 residues. The read is trimmed to its CDR3 DNA, 48 bases read in frame from base 1.

The TCR comes from a woman between 18 and 29 years old in good health and CMV-seronegative. The V and J genes are TRBV5-1 and TRBJ2-2; TRBD1 agrees with 10 junctional bases. The specimen was PBMCs. The CDR3 here reads CASSWRGQGDTGELFF. The sequence in DNA is TGCGCCAGCAGCTGGCGCGGACAGGGGGACACCGGGGAGCTGTTTTTT.